Listed here are 19 T cell receptor beta chains from one sample, sequenced in a study of beta chain features in type 1 diabetes. The whole isolated RNA underwent reverse transcription, so sequencing captured expressed TCRB transcripts. Generated by immunoSEQ multiplex PCR, the TCRdb table keeps only in-frame clones and is missing some. The data show 810,000 or so clones, 15% to 20% seen once. Sequencing was carried out using naive CD4+ T cells from blood. These receptors all stem from a woman in her late teens or twenties in good health.

V is TRBV19 and J is TRBJ1-2; 8 nucleotides agree with TRBD1. Looked up from germline, CDR1 is LNHDA and CDR2 is SQIVND (reference sequence). The V segment lost 4 bases and the J segment 8 bases; nucleotides outside the gene matches: 12. The CDR3 is 15 amino acids. The CDR3 is CASSNPGTGSFGYTF. CDR3 in DNA: TGTGCCAGTAGTAACCCCGGGACAGGTTCCTTCGGCTACACCTTC.

The chain joins TRBV2 to TRBJ2-7, with 9 bases fitting TRBD1. Trimming removed 10 bases from V and 6 bases from J; junction bases left unmatched: 16. CDR1 SNHLY and CDR2 FYNNEI come from the germline V gene. The CDR3 has 15 residues. The CDR3 is CATRSRDRASGEQYF. Written as DNA, the CDR3 is TGTGCCACCCGATCGAGGGACAGGGCCAGCGGCGAGCAGTACTTC.

To note about this clone: This sample includes further DNA sequences coding for the same CDR3. This sequence joins TRBV9 and TRBJ2-7; D uncertain. Germline V gene sequence: CDR1 SGDLS, CDR2 YYNGEE. The CDR3 extends over 13 amino acids. The germline V and J ends were trimmed by 0 bases and 6 bases, with 10 bases remaining between them. CDR3 sequence reads: CASSVVSASEQYF. Here the CDR3 DNA reads TGTGCCAGCAGCGTAGTTAGTGCTAGCGAGCAGTACTTC.

This chain connects TRBV14 to TRBJ2-5; 10 nucleotides line up with TRBD2. J lost 5 bases, V lost 4 bases, and 4 bases had no gene match. CDR3 size: 14 residues. Germline assignment: CDR1 SGHDN and CDR2 FVKESK. CDR3 region: CASSPGLAVETQYF. The CDR3 nucleotides read TGTGCCAGCAGCCCCGGACTAGCGGTGGAGACCCAGTACTTC.

The table lists this clone with a few counts. The rearrangement uses TRBV7-9 and TRBJ2-1, with D unclear. This CDR3 is built from 13 residues. Germline CDR1 SEHNR, CDR2 FQNEAQ (reference sequence). Trimming removed 2 bases from V and 5 bases from J, with 7 bases in between. The CDR3 DNA is TGTGCCAGCAGCTTACCAAACAACAATGAGCAGTTCTTC. It specifies CASSLPNNNEQFF. The complete variable domain, with remaining parts taken from reference TRBV7-9 and TRBJ2-1, reads DTGVSQNPRHKITKRGQNVTFRCDPISEHNRLYWYRQTLGQGPEFLTYFQNEAQLEKSRLLSDRFSAERPKGSFSTLEIQRTEQGDSAMYLCASSLPNNNEQFFGPGTRLTVL.

This clone was counted between two and nine times. The rearrangement links TRBV5-1 to TRBJ2-3, with TRBD2 identical over 13 bases. The CDR3 has 15 amino acids. J lost 4 bases, V lost 4 bases, and 3 bases had no gene match. Per the germline V gene, CDR1 is SGHRS and CDR2 is YFSETQ. The CDR3 spells CASSQGLAGADTQYF. In nucleotides, the CDR3 is TGCGCCAGCAGCCAAGGACTAGCGGGAGCAGATACGCAGTATTTT.

About this clone itself: The sample holds other DNA sequences that translate to the same CDR3. The gene calls are TRBV9 and TRBJ2-6; no definite D call. With 3 bases removed from V and 1 base from J, the gap between germline ends came to 2 bases. The germline V gene has CDR1 SGDLS and CDR2 YYNGEE. CDR3 length equals 13 residues. The DNA for the CDR3 is TGTGCCAGCAGCGCATCTGGGGCCAACGTCCTGACTTTC. Translating gives CASSASGANVLTF. The full variable domain, its missing parts supplied by reference TRBV9 and TRBJ2-6, is DSGVTQTPKHLITATGQRVTLRCSPRSGDLSVYWYQQSLDQGLQFLIQYYNGEERAKGNILERFSAQQFPDLHSELNLSSLELGDSALYFCASSASGANVLTFGAGSRLTVL.

The rearrangement uses TRBV4-3 and TRBJ2-7; 9 positions agree with TRBD1. The germline CDR1 and CDR2 sequences are LGHNA and YSLEER. Unmatched junction bases numbered 17, after V lost 2 bases and J lost 6 bases. The CDR3 runs 18 residues. The CDR3 loop reads CASSQLDYVRDRVTEQYF. In DNA form, the CDR3 reads TGCGCCAGCAGCCAACTCGATTACGTGCGGGACAGGGTCACCGAGCAGTACTTC.

This clone was recorded a few times. This chain connects TRBV2 to TRBJ2-1; D is possibly TRBD1 (6 bases). The CDR3 is made up of 12 amino acids. CDR1 is SNHLY, CDR2 FYNNEI, per germline. V lost 6 bases to trimming and J lost 8 bases, with 11 bases between them. Written as DNA, the CDR3 is TGTGCCAGCAGCGAACAGGGTTATGAGCAGTTCTTC. It is translated as CASSEQGYEQFF.

The V call is TRBV19, the J call TRBJ2-7, with TRBD1 as a possible D gene (8 bases). Germline assignment: CDR1 LNHDA and CDR2 SQIVND (reference sequence). This CDR3 has 14 amino acids. V was clipped by 5 bases and J by 2 bases, with 13 bases between them. CDR3: CASSVQGGPYEQYF. The CDR3 region has the DNA TGTGCCAGTAGTGTACAGGGGGGGCCCTACGAGCAGTACTTC.

The sample holds a few counts of this clone. The chain joins TRBV9 to TRBJ2-2, with TRBD1 matching over 11 bases. This CDR3 contains 16 residues. The ends lost 0 bases at V and 5 bases at J; junction bases unmatched: 3. Germline CDR1 is SGDLS and CDR2 is YYNGEE. CDR3 protein: CASSVGTGGRTGELFF. The CDR3 coding sequence is TGTGCCAGCAGCGTAGGGACAGGGGGCAGGACCGGGGAGCTGTTTTTT.

This clone showed up just a few times. V is TRBV2 and J is TRBJ2-1; no definite D call. V lost 5 bases, J lost 0 bases, and 5 bases lay in between. The CDR3 extends over 13 amino acids. Germline assignment: CDR1 SNHLY and CDR2 FYNNEI. CDR3 coding DNA: TGTGCCAGCAGTCCCATCTCCTACAATGAGCAGTTCTTC. It specifies CASSPISYNEQFF.

A few counts support this clone. The DNA for the CDR3 is TGTGCCAGCAGCTTTGGCAGGGTAAAAGAGACCCAGTACTTC. Its translation is CASSFGRVKETQYF. The chain joins TRBV5-4 to TRBJ2-5; tentative D call: TRBD1 (5 bases). CDR3 length: 14 residues. Trimming stripped 2 bases from V and 3 bases from J, with 11 bases between. CDR1 SGHNT and CDR2 YYREEE come from the germline V gene (reference sequence).

This clone was detected only a few times. The chain carries TRBV7-9 and TRBJ1-4, with D possibly being TRBD1 (5 bases). Trimming cost V 5 bases and J 8 bases, with 15 bases left between them. The CDR3 extends over 14 amino acids. Germline values: CDR1 SEHNR, CDR2 FQNEAQ (reference sequence). In nucleotides, the CDR3 is TGTGCCAGCAGCCCGATAACACGGGGCGAAAAACTGTTTTTT. Its translation: CASSPITRGEKLFF. The full variable domain, its missing parts supplied by reference TRBV7-9 and TRBJ1-4, is DTGVSQNPRHKITKRGQNVTFRCDPISEHNRLYWYRQTLGQGPEFLTYFQNEAQLEKSRLLSDRFSAERPKGSFSTLEIQRTEQGDSAMYLCASSPITRGEKLFFGSGTQLSVL.

This clone was observed a handful of times. The chain carries TRBV6-5 and TRBJ2-7, with D possibly matching TRBD2 (5 bases). Germline values: CDR1 MNHEY, CDR2 SVGAGI. The CDR3 length is 13 residues. The V end was cut by 7 bases, the J end by 1 base, with 11 bases between. Written as DNA, the CDR3 is TGTGCCAGCACGAGGGAGCGGTCCTACGAGCAGTACTTC. Translated, it gives CASTRERSYEQYF.

The rearrangement links TRBV5-1 to TRBJ1-2, with TRBD1 identical over 8 bases. Trimming cost V 6 bases and J 3 bases; bases outside gene matches: 7. CDR1 is SGHRS and CDR2 is YFSETQ in the germline V gene. This CDR3 spans 14 amino acids. CDR3 DNA sequence: TGCGCCAGCACCCAGGGGGCAGCAGACTATGGCTACACCTTC. Translation: CASTQGAADYGYTF.

This clone was seen only a few times. The chain employs TRBV10-3 and TRBJ2-5; D possibly corresponds to TRBD1 (6 bases). The CDR3 is 13 amino acids. Trimming left V 6 bases short and J 2 bases short, with 10 bases between. Germline-derived CDR1 and CDR2 are ENHRY and SYGVKD. The CDR3 coding sequence is TGTGCCATCAGGGGACACGGGCAAGAGACCCAGTACTTC. This encodes CAIRGHGQETQYF.

The chain employs TRBV4-2 and TRBJ1-3; D unresolved. Germline lookup yields CDR1 LGHNA and CDR2 YNFKEQ. The CDR3 has 15 amino acids. V gave up 4 bases and J gave up 0 bases, with 10 bases separating them. The CDR3 DNA reads as TGTGCCAGCAGCCGCTCCGGAGTCTCTGGAAACACCATATATTTT. Protein product: CASSRSGVSGNTIYF.

The V call is TRBV7-9, the J call TRBJ2-3; TRBD2 agrees at 9 bases. CDR3 length equals 15 residues. V gave up 5 bases and J gave up 6 bases; unmatched junction bases: 9. Germline V gives CDR1 SEHNR, CDR2 FQNEAQ (reference sequence). Here the CDR3 DNA reads TGTGCCAGCAGCCCCCCTAGCGGGAAGGATGATACGCAGTATTTT. Translated, it gives CASSPPSGKDDTQYF. Variable domain in full (rest from reference TRBV7-9 and TRBJ2-3): DTGVSQNPRHKITKRGQNVTFRCDPISEHNRLYWYRQTLGQGPEFLTYFQNEAQLEKSRLLSDRFSAERPKGSFSTLEIQRTEQGDSAMYLCASSPPSGKDDTQYFGPGTRLTVL.